This T cell receptor beta chain comes out of a study of blood T cells in healthy people across ages. Study-wide results and caveats: Total diversity from one million sequenced T cells was likely underestimated.

Looked up from germline, CDR1 is SQVTM and CDR2 is ANQGSEA. The CDR3 totals 13 residues. With respect to this clonotype: Its antigen is undetermined.

The use of a sample-barcoded 5' primer and a J-beta primer mix characterized a second PCR of 7 to 11 cycles. A single record per CDR3 protein comes from TCRdb applying MiXCR to the 5' RACE reads. This sample has about 1,400,000 distinct CDR3 sequences, with about 40% found just once. J is TRBJ2-5 and V is TRBV29-1, with D possibly matching TRBD1 (5 bases). Near its end, the DNA agrees better with TRBJ2-7, so the J call may be wrong. The TCR comes from a woman aged 18-29 years in good health. Sequencing was done on a sample of blood. The CDR3 loop reads CSVGVGLGYEQYF. The CDR3 DNA reads as TGCAGCGTTGGTGTGGGGCTAGGGTACGAGCAGTACTTC.